Listed here are 27 T cell receptor beta chains from one sample, sequenced in a study of OX40 agonist ivuxolimab in advanced cancers. The method was immunoSEQ multiplex PCR; TCRdb's version includes in-frame clones alone and lacks a portion of them. Of approximately 33,000 clones in the sample, over 85% were seen once. The specimen was CD4+ or CD8+ T cells sorted from blood, collected in a trial of the OX40 agonist ivuxolimab. These TCRs come from an adult with an advanced solid tumor such as melanoma, head and neck, liver or kidney cancer.

J is TRBJ2-7 and V is TRBV7-9, with 7 positions matching TRBD2. Unmatched junction bases numbered 6, after V lost 4 bases and J lost 0 bases. The CDR3 loop spans 15 amino acids. The V gene's germline CDR1 is SEHNR and CDR2 FQNEAQ (reference sequence). The CDR3 here is CASSSTSASSYEQYF. The CDR3 DNA follows: TGTGCCAGCAGCTCTACTAGCGCAAGCTCCTACGAGCAGTACTTC. The full variable domain, rest sourced from reference TRBV7-9 and TRBJ2-7, is DTGVSQNPRHKITKRGQNVTFRCDPISEHNRLYWYRQTLGQGPEFLTYFQNEAQLEKSRLLSDRFSAERPKGSFSTLEIQRTEQGDSAMYLCASSSTSASSYEQYFGPGTRLTVT.

The rearrangement joins TRBV4-2 to TRBJ1-5, with D tentatively TRBD1 (6 bases). The CDR3 loop spans 15 amino acids. From germline, CDR1 is LGHNA and CDR2 YNFKEQ. Trimming cost V 1 base and J 6 bases, with 13 bases left between them. The CDR3 reads CASSQAAGEGQPQHF. The CDR3 coding sequence is TGTGCCAGCAGCCAAGCCGCAGGGGAAGGTCAGCCCCAGCATTTT.

This sequence joins TRBV4-1 and TRBJ2-1; 8 bases agree with TRBD2. Losses at the gene ends were 3 bases for V and 6 bases for J; bases not matched to a gene: 1. Germline V gene data show CDR1 as MGHRA and CDR2 as YSYEKL. CDR3 length equals 13 residues. The CDR3 bases are TGCGCCAGCAGCCATGGGACTAGCAATGAGCAGTTCTTC. Its protein product is CASSHGTSNEQFF.

The V call is TRBV30, the J call TRBJ2-1, with D unclear. V was cut by 2 bases and J by 2 bases, with 13 bases left in between. The CDR3 has 15 amino acids. The germline gives CDR1 GTSNPN, CDR2 SVGIG (reference sequence). The CDR3 DNA is TGTGCCTGGAGTAGTTTCCGTGGGGCCTACAATGAGCAGTTCTTC. Its translation is CAWSSFRGAYNEQFF.

This chain joins TRBV7-8 and TRBJ2-1, with a weak D call TRBD2 (5 bases). Germline V gives CDR1 SGHVS, CDR2 FQNEAQ. The CDR3 is made up of 12 amino acids. Trimming took off 2 bases at V and 9 bases at J, with 8 bases between the two ends. The CDR3 sequence is CASSLTSGEQFF. The CDR3 DNA sequence: TGTGCCAGCAGCTTAACTAGTGGTGAGCAGTTCTTC.

This clone showed up just once. The chain has TRBV19 and TRBJ2-6; TRBD1 matches 7 bases. With V trimmed by 2 bases and J by 0 bases, 7 bases remained unmatched. The germline CDR1 and CDR2 sequences are LNHDA and SQIVND (reference sequence). CDR3 size: 18 residues. The CDR3 reads CASSIRGLPFSGANVLTF. DNA for the CDR3: TGTGCCAGTAGTATAAGGGGGCTCCCTTTCTCTGGGGCCAACGTCCTGACTTTC.

The chain couples TRBV5-1 to TRBJ1-2, with 7 bases aligning to TRBD1. V trimming: 4 bases; J trimming: 4 bases; junction bases outside the gene matches: 13. The CDR3 is 16 amino acids. CDR1 and CDR2 (germline): SGHRS, YFSETQ. The CDR3 here is CASSPGTAPHGYGYTF. Here the CDR3 DNA reads TGCGCCAGCAGCCCAGGGACAGCTCCTCACGGCTATGGCTACACCTTC.

The V and J genes are TRBV7-9 and TRBJ2-1; D is ambiguous. Germline loops: CDR1 SEHNR, CDR2 FQNEAQ (reference sequence). Trimming cost V 3 bases and J 5 bases, with 5 bases left between them. The CDR3 has 12 amino acids. Written as DNA, the CDR3 is TGTGCCAGCAGCTTCTCACACAATGAGCAGTTCTTC. Its protein is CASSFSHNEQFF.

The chain is built from TRBV19 and TRBJ1-1; 8 bases line up with TRBD1. V was pared by 4 bases and J by 3 bases, with 10 bases of the junction left unmatched. CDR1 LNHDA and CDR2 SQIVND come from the germline V gene (reference sequence). The CDR3 consists of 16 residues. The CDR3 region has the DNA TGTGCCAGTAGTAGGGGACAGGTCAGAATGGACACTGAAGCTTTCTTT. Translated, it gives CASSRGQVRMDTEAFF.

V and J are TRBV7-9 and TRBJ2-1; TRBD2 matches at 10 bases. Per germline, CDR1 SEHNR and CDR2 FQNEAQ (reference sequence). The junction had 19 bases not matched to a gene; V was cut back by 5 bases and J by 12 bases. The CDR3 spans 17 residues. CDR3: CASSGPLQAGGPDGQFF. The DNA of the CDR3 is TGTGCCAGCAGCGGTCCCCTTCAAGCGGGAGGGCCTGATGGGCAGTTCTTC.

The chain recombines TRBV7-2 with TRBJ2-5; 7 bases map to TRBD2. In germline, CDR1 is SGHTA, CDR2 FQGNSA. Trimming at V came to 5 bases and at J to 5 bases, leaving 5 bases not matched to a gene. The CDR3 totals 13 residues. The CDR3 coding sequence is TGTGCCAGCAGCCGGGACTACCGGGAGACCCAGTACTTC. Protein product: CASSRDYRETQYF.

The rearrangement uses TRBV27 and TRBJ1-2; possibly TRBD1 for D (5 bases). Germline CDR1 reads MNHEY; CDR2 reads SMNVEV (reference sequence). The CDR3 length is 15 residues. V lost 4 bases and J lost 4, with 16 bases in between. The CDR3 DNA sequence: TGTGCCAGCAGTTCCCCGACAGACGGGGTCTATGGCTACACCTTC. Protein: CASSSPTDGVYGYTF.

V usage is TRBV9 and J usage is TRBJ2-2; D is unresolved. The V end was cut by 0 bases, the J end by 5 bases, with 14 bases between. The CDR3 has 16 amino acids. The germline CDR1 and CDR2 sequences are SGDLS and YYNGEE. The CDR3 coding sequence is TGTGCCAGCAGCGTAGGAGTGCGTAAGCTGACCGGGGAGCTGTTTTTT. It specifies CASSVGVRKLTGELFF.

Here the CDR3 reads CASSLTGFGANVLTF. CDR3 DNA: TGTGCCAGCAGTTTAACAGGGTTTGGGGCCAACGTCCTGACTTTC. The chain couples TRBV27 to TRBJ2-6, with D tentatively TRBD1 (6 bases). The V end was cut by 2 bases, the J end by 3 bases, with 8 bases between. This CDR3 is 15 amino acids long. Germline CDR1 reads MNHEY; CDR2 reads SMNVEV (reference sequence). Based on the CDR3 plus reference TRBV27 and TRBJ2-6, the full variable domain is EAQVTQNPRYLITVTGKKLTVTCSQNMNHEYMSWYRQDPGLGLRQIYYSMNVEVTDKGDVPEGYKVSRKEKRNFPLILESPSPNQTSLYFCASSLTGFGANVLTFGAGSRLTVL.

V gene TRBV4-2 combines with J gene TRBJ2-7; D unclear. CDR3 length equals 15 residues. The germline CDR1 and CDR2 sequences are LGHNA and YNFKEQ. V shed 1 base and J shed 2 bases, with 12 bases lying between them. The CDR3 region has the DNA TGTGCCAGCAGCCAAGGGCACTTACCACCCTACGAGCAGTACTTC. This gives the protein CASSQGHLPPYEQYF.

The gene calls are TRBV10-2 and TRBJ2-1, with TRBD2 matching 10 bases. V lost 2 bases to trimming and J lost 5 bases; unmatched junction nucleotides: 12. CDR1 WSHSY and CDR2 SAAADI come from the germline V gene. This CDR3 has 18 residues. CDR3 amino acids: CASSEPPSSGSLNNEQFF. As DNA, the CDR3 is TGCGCCAGCAGTGAGCCCCCCTCTAGCGGGAGTCTGAACAATGAGCAGTTCTTC.

J is TRBJ1-1 and V is TRBV5-1; D gene uncertain. This CDR3 is built from 13 residues. V shed 4 bases and J shed 1 base, with 8 bases lying between them. Germline V gives CDR1 SGHRS, CDR2 YFSETQ. The CDR3 region has the DNA TGCGCCAGCAGCACGGACTGGAACACTGAAGCTTTCTTT. Amino acid sequence: CASSTDWNTEAFF.

The CDR3 region has the DNA TGTGCCAGCAGTGACTCGGACAACAATGAGCAGTTCTTC. It yields the protein CASSDSDNNEQFF. The rearrangement uses TRBV6-4 and TRBJ2-1; D might be TRBD1 (5 bases). The CDR3 spans 13 residues. V was shortened by 0 bases and J by 5 bases, with 5 bases between the two germline ends. Germline lookup yields CDR1 MRHNA and CDR2 SNTAGT.

The rearrangement joins TRBV7-2 to TRBJ1-5; no firm D call. The germline V gene encodes CDR1 SGHTA and CDR2 FQGNSA. V was trimmed by 3 bases and J by 7 bases, leaving 10 bases between them. This CDR3 contains 13 residues. In DNA, the CDR3 is TGTGCCAGCAGCTTCTTAGGGAGGCAGCCCCAGCATTTT. This encodes CASSFLGRQPQHF.

The chain joins TRBV5-4 to TRBJ2-2; D is unclear. The CDR3 spans 17 residues. V lost 0 bases and J lost 4, with 16 bases in between. CDR1 and CDR2 (germline): SGHNT, YYREEE (reference sequence). The CDR3 DNA is TGTGCCAGCAGCTTGGCCCGGCTTGGGTTGGGCACCGGGGAGCTGTTTTTT. This gives the protein CASSLARLGLGTGELFF.

The chain carries TRBV6-1 and TRBJ2-3, with TRBD1 matching 7 bases. CDR1 is MNHNS and CDR2 is SASEGT in the germline V gene. The CDR3 has 15 amino acids. Unmatched junction bases numbered 9, after V lost 7 bases and J lost 2 bases. CDR3 nucleotides: TGTGCCAGCACCGCACAGGGGCATTCCACAGATACGCAGTATTTT. It is translated as CASTAQGHSTDTQYF.

This sequence joins TRBV5-1 and TRBJ2-3, with 11 bases lining up with TRBD2. Germline V gene sequence: CDR1 SGHRS, CDR2 YFSETQ. CDR3 size: 16 residues. V was clipped by 0 bases and J by 5 bases; unmatched bases: 5. CDR3 bases: TGCGCCAGCAGCTTGGTCTTACTAGCGGGAGAAGATACGCAGTATTTT. Protein: CASSLVLLAGEDTQYF.

The chain has TRBV7-3 and TRBJ2-4, with D possibly being TRBD1 or TRBD2 (5 bases each). The CDR3 is 13 residues long. The germline V gene encodes CDR1 SGHTA and CDR2 FQGTGA. Trimming removed 5 bases from V and 10 bases from J, with 15 bases in between. The DNA for the CDR3 is TGTGCCAGCAGCATGGACGGGACCACTATTCAGTACTTC. Its protein is CASSMDGTTIQYF. Drawing the rest from reference TRBV7-3 and TRBJ2-4, the complete variable domain is GAGVSQTPSNKVTEKGKYVELRCDPISGHTALYWYRQSLGQGPEFLIYFQGTGAADDSGLPNDRFFAVRPEGSVSTLKIQRTERGDSAVYLCASSMDGTTIQYFGAGTRLSVL.

The chain carries TRBV18 and TRBJ1-4; 8 bases are shared with TRBD1. This CDR3 has 16 amino acids. The germline CDR1 and CDR2 sequences are KGHSH and LQKENI. V lost 4 bases and J lost 0; bases outside the gene matches: 4. This chain's CDR3 is CASSRTGQATNEKLFF. The CDR3 coding sequence is TGTGCCAGCTCACGAACGGGACAGGCAACTAATGAAAAACTGTTTTTT.

The genes are TRBV30 and TRBJ2-3; maybe TRBD2 (5 bases). This CDR3 has 16 amino acids. Trimming removed 0 bases at V and 2 bases at J, with 15 bases between. Germline CDR1 is GTSNPN and CDR2 is SVGIG (reference sequence). DNA of the CDR3: TGTGCCTGGAGTGTACCCGGCGGGTCCTACACAGATACGCAGTATTTT. The encoded protein is CAWSVPGGSYTDTQYF.

In the case of this clone: Within the sample, other DNA sequences also encode this same CDR3. J is TRBJ1-2 and V is TRBV28; 8 nucleotides align to TRBD1. The CDR3 has 14 residues. V gave up 5 bases and J gave up 6 bases; unmatched junction bases: 8. Looked up from germline, CDR1 is MDHEN and CDR2 is SYDVKM. The CDR3 nucleotides are TGTGCCAGCAGTCGCGGACAGGGTCGGGATGGCTACACCTTC. It translates to CASSRGQGRDGYTF.

This clone appeared a few times. This chain links TRBV19 with TRBJ1-2; TRBD1 matches at 9 bases. This CDR3 is built from 14 residues. The trim removed 6 bases at V and 2 bases at J, leaving 4 bases unmatched. Germline CDR1 is LNHDA and CDR2 is SQIVND (reference sequence). The CDR3 is CASRLGQGNYGYTF. The CDR3 region has the DNA TGTGCCAGTAGACTAGGACAGGGGAACTATGGCTACACCTTC.